Listed below are T cell receptor beta chains from one sample, sequenced in a study of T cell responses to AZD1222 COVID-19 vaccine. The table came from immunoSEQ multiplex PCR; TCRdb's copy has only in-frame clones and leaves some out. The sample has under 95,000 clones, around nine tenths seen once. Specimen: peripheral blood, collected 28 days after the second AZD1222 dose. These receptors all stem from an adult who received the AZD1222 COVID-19 vaccine. The CDR3 runs from the conserved cysteine through the conserved F or W. D genes are given only for firm matches. A clone size is listed for some rows: how often the clone was seen (once, few, many), or a class if it is expanded.

-	TRBV18	TRBJ1-4	-	CASFRGAGLGEKLFF	TGTGCCAGCTTCAGGGGCGCCGGTTTAGGTGAAAAACTGTTTTTT
-	TRBV6-2/TRBV6-3	TRBJ2-3	-	CASSYRPEAGARDTQYF	TGTGCCAGCAGTTACCGCCCGGAGGCGGGGGCCCGGGATACGCAGTATTTT
-	TRBV4-1	TRBJ1-2	-	CASSQIQGGSYGYTF	TGCGCCAGCAGCCAAATACAGGGAGGTTCCTATGGCTACACCTTC
-	TRBV24-1	TRBJ2-1	-	CATSDPTYNEQFF	TGTGCCACCAGTGATCCTACTTACAATGAGCAGTTCTTC
-	TRBV7-9	TRBJ1-4	-	CASTLQGATNEKLFF	TGTGCCAGCACCCTTCAGGGAGCGACTAATGAAAAACTGTTTTTT
TRBD1	TRBV28	TRBJ2-1	once	CASSPSPADRGNEQFF	TGTGCCAGCAGCCCTTCCCCCGCGGACAGGGGGAATGAGCAGTTCTTC
-	TRBV28	TRBJ1-5	-	CASSLVAGQMSQPQHF	TGTGCCAGCAGTTTAGTGGCCGGGCAGATGAGTCAGCCCCAGCATTTT
TRBD2	TRBV2	TRBJ2-1	-	CASKTSGGAGEQFF	TGTGCCAGCAAGACTAGCGGGGGGGCTGGAGAGCAGTTCTTC
-	TRBV7-9	TRBJ2-2	few	CASSPPQGRGGELFF	TGTGCCAGCAGCCCGCCCCAAGGGCGCGGCGGGGAGCTGTTTTTT
-	TRBV5-1	TRBJ1-1	-	CASSSNPGNTEAFF	TGCGCCAGCAGCTCAAACCCAGGGAACACTGAAGCTTTCTTT
TRBD2	TRBV5-1	TRBJ2-3	-	CASSKGLAGVLTDTQYF	TGCGCCAGCAGCAAAGGACTAGCGGGGGTACTCACAGATACGCAGTATTTT
TRBD1	TRBV5-1	TRBJ2-5	-	CASSLVAGGDRAQYF	TGCGCCAGCAGCTTGGTGGCAGGGGGCGATCGGGCCCAGTACTTC
-	TRBV18	TRBJ1-5	-	CASSPNSNQPQHF	TGTGCCAGCTCACCTAATAGCAATCAGCCCCAGCATTTT
-	TRBV27	TRBJ1-3	-	CASSPQEGRSGNTIYF	TGTGCCAGCAGTCCTCAGGAAGGCAGGTCTGGAAACACCATATATTTT
-	TRBV11-2	TRBJ2-7	-	CASRGSERTYEQYF	TGTGCCAGCCGCGGTTCCGAAAGGACCTACGAGCAGTACTTC
TRBD1	TRBV11-2	TRBJ2-1	-	CASSVDRESYNEQFF	TGTGCCAGCAGTGTCGACAGGGAATCCTACAATGAGCAGTTCTTC
TRBD1	TRBV6-5	TRBJ1-3	few	CASSYSGQSSGNTIYF	TGTGCCAGCAGTTACTCGGGACAGAGCTCTGGAAACACCATATATTTT
TRBD1	TRBV27	TRBJ1-2	-	CASSLYEGARRGYTF	TGTGCCAGCAGTTTATATGAGGGGGCGCGTCGTGGCTACACCTTC
-	TRBV27	TRBJ1-2	once	CASRGEINYGYTF	TGTGCCAGCAGGGGAGAGATTAACTATGGCTACACCTTC
TRBD1	TRBV6-5	TRBJ2-7	few	CASRPGQGGSYEQYF	TGTGCCAGCAGACCGGGACAGGGAGGCTCCTACGAGCAGTACTTC
-	TRBV27	TRBJ2-7	-	CASSLWDKPYEQYF	TGTGCCAGCAGTTTATGGGACAAACCCTACGAGCAGTACTTC
TRBD1	TRBV30	TRBJ2-7	-	CAWSLPYHRGTYEQYF	TGTGCCTGGAGTCTACCATACCACAGGGGGACCTACGAGCAGTACTTC
-	TRBV6-2/TRBV6-3	TRBJ2-4	once	CASSLLSQNIQYF	TGTGCCAGCAGCCTCCTTTCCCAAAACATTCAGTACTTC
-	TRBV20-1	TRBJ1-5	once	CSAGGGPWNQPQHF	TGCAGTGCTGGTGGGGGGCCTTGGAATCAGCCCCAGCATTTT
-	TRBV29-1	TRBJ1-2	-	CSVVGENYGYTF	TGCAGCGTTGTAGGCGAAAACTATGGCTACACCTTC
TRBD1	TRBV10-3	TRBJ1-5	once	CAISEFQGGNQPQHF	TGTGCCATCAGTGAGTTCCAGGGGGGCAATCAGCCCCAGCATTTT
-	TRBV4-1	TRBJ2-3	-	CASSQEEGRADTQYF	TGCGCCAGCAGCCAAGAGGAGGGGAGAGCAGATACGCAGTATTTT
-	TRBV21-1	TRBJ1-1	-	CASSKGVGDSQDTEAFF	TGTGCCAGCAGCAAGGGTGTAGGGGATTCCCAGGACACTGAAGCTTTCTTT
-	TRBV7-8	TRBJ1-1	-	CASTTVETNTEAFF	TGTGCCAGCACTACAGTGGAGACGAACACTGAAGCTTTCTTT
-	TRBV19	TRBJ1-5	-	CASTVARQNYIQPQHF	TGTGCCAGTACGGTGGCTAGACAGAATTATATCCAGCCCCAGCATTTT
-	TRBV15	TRBJ1-2	-	CATSRDKVIGAAHYGYTF	TGTGCCACCAGCAGAGATAAGGTGATCGGGGCAGCTCACTATGGCTACACCTTC
-	TRBV18	TRBJ2-4	-	CASSPGVAKNIQYF	TGTGCCAGCTCCCCCGGTGTTGCCAAAAACATTCAGTACTTC
TRBD1	TRBV9	TRBJ2-2	-	CASSEGEPGQGDTGELFF	TGTGCCAGCAGCGAGGGCGAACCGGGACAGGGTGACACCGGGGAGCTGTTTTTT